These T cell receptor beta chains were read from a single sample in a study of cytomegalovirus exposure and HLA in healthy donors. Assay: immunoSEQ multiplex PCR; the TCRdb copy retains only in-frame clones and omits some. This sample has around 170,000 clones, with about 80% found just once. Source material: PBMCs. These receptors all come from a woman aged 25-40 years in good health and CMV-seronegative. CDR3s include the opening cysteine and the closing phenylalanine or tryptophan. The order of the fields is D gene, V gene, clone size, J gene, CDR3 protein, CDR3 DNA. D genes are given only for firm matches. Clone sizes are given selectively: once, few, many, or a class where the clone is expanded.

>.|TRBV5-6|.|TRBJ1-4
CASSLAGGAREKLFF
TGTGCCAGCAGCTTGGCCGGGGGGGCAAGGGAAAAACTGTTTTTT
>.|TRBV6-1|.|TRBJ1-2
CASSDRDYGYTF
TGTGCCAGCAGTGACAGGGACTATGGCTACACCTTC
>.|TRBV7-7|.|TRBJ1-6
CASRITYCPGNSPLHF
TGTGCCAGCAGGATCACCTACTGCCCAGGCAATTCACCCCTCCACTTT
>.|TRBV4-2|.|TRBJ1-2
CASSQSVNYGYTF
TGTGCCAGCAGCCAATCTGTTAACTATGGCTACACCTTC
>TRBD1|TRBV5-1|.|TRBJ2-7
CASSENTGTGEDEQYF
TGCGCCAGCAGCGAAAATACTGGGACAGGGGAAGACGAGCAGTACTTC
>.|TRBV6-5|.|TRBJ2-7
CASSYSIASFYEQYF
TGTGCCAGCAGTTACTCGATTGCTAGCTTCTACGAGCAGTACTTC
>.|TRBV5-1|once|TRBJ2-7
CASSRGLFNEQYF
TGCGCCAGCAGCCGGGGACTCTTTAACGAGCAGTACTTC
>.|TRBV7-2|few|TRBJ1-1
CASSHGGTLGNTEAFF
TGTGCCAGCAGCCACGGAGGCACACTAGGGAACACTGAAGCTTTCTTT
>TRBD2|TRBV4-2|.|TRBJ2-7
CASSQVTSSSSYEQYF
TGTGCCAGCAGCCAGGTGACTAGCTCCAGCTCCTACGAGCAGTACTTC
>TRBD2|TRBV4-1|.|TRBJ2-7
CASSPRLAGGYEQYF
TGCGCCAGCAGCCCTAGACTAGCGGGGGGTTACGAGCAGTACTTC
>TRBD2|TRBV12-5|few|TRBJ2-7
CASGPPGLAGGLYEQYF
TGTGCTAGTGGCCCACCCGGACTAGCGGGGGGGCTCTACGAGCAGTACTTC
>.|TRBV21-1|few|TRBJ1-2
CASTHRDRYSNYGYTF
TGTGCCAGCACCCACCGGGACAGATATTCCAACTATGGCTACACCTTC
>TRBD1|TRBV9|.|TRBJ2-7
CASSEGTVSYEQYF
TGTGCCAGCAGCGAGGGGACAGTCTCCTACGAGCAGTACTTC